These 13 T cell receptor beta chains came from one sample sequenced in a study of blood T cell repertoires in COVID-19. This table comes from immunoSEQ multiplex PCR, and its TCRdb copy is limited to in-frame clones, with some not included. The sample holds 300,000 or so clones, more than 85% seen once. Specimen: peripheral blood. The source is a woman aged 25 to 39 with COVID-19, enrolled during active disease.

Regarding this clone: In the same sample, other DNA sequences code for this CDR3. The V call is TRBV5-5, the J call TRBJ2-5, with a tentative D call TRBD2 (6 bases). CDR1 and CDR2 (germline): SGHKS, YYEKEE (reference sequence). With 2 bases removed from V and 5 bases from J, the gap between germline ends came to 10 bases. CDR3 length: 13 residues. The CDR3 DNA is TGTGCCAGCAGCTTAGGAGGGCGCGAGACCCAGTACTTC. Protein sequence: CASSLGGRETQYF.

The genes are TRBV28 and TRBJ1-2, with 10 bases identical to TRBD1. Germline CDR1 reads MDHEN; CDR2 reads SYDVKM. This CDR3 is 13 amino acids long. J lost 6 bases, V lost 6 bases, and 4 bases had no gene match. The CDR3 sequence is CASRSGTGDGYTF. The CDR3 DNA is TGTGCCAGCAGATCCGGGACAGGGGATGGCTACACCTTC.

This sequence joins TRBV27 and TRBJ2-7, with TRBD2 identical over 11 bases. The length of the CDR3 is 18 residues. Germline trimming cut 5 bases from V and 6 bases from J; bases unmatched to any gene: 18. Germline values: CDR1 MNHEY, CDR2 SMNVEV (reference sequence). The CDR3 is CASSRLAGTAGDSGEQYF. The CDR3 DNA reads as TGTGCCAGCAGTAGACTAGCGGGGACAGCGGGGGATAGCGGCGAGCAGTACTTC.

The chain couples TRBV9 to TRBJ1-4; a possible D gene is TRBD1 (6 bases). The CDR3 extends over 14 amino acids. The germline CDR1 and CDR2 sequences are SGDLS and YYNGEE. V was shortened by 0 bases and J by 7 bases, with 10 bases between the two germline ends. CDR3 DNA: TGTGCCAGCAGCGTAGAACAGGGCGGTGAAAAACTGTTTTTT. Translating gives CASSVEQGGEKLFF.

The chain carries TRBV7-9 and TRBJ2-6; the D gene is possibly TRBD1 (5 bases). Germline assignment: CDR1 SEHNR and CDR2 FQNEAQ (reference sequence). V was pared by 3 bases and J by 1 base, with 7 bases between. The length of the CDR3 is 15 residues. The CDR3 loop reads CASSLDISGANVLTF. CDR3 nucleotides: TGTGCCAGCAGCTTGGACATATCTGGGGCCAACGTCCTGACTTTC.

The V call is TRBV5-1, the J call TRBJ1-5; 7 bases are shared with TRBD1. Germline CDR1 is SGHRS and CDR2 is YFSETQ. V shed 0 bases and J 0 bases; nucleotides not matched to a gene: 3. The CDR3 length is 16 residues. The CDR3 coding sequence is TGCGCCAGCAGCTTGGGGGACAGCTATAGCAATCAGCCCCAGCATTTT. It translates to CASSLGDSYSNQPQHF. Together with reference TRBV5-1 and TRBJ1-5, the CDR3 gives the full variable domain: KAGVTQTPRYLIKTRGQQVTLSCSPISGHRSVSWYQQTPGQGLQFLFEYFSETQRNKGNFPGRFSGRQFSNSRSEMNVSTLELGDSALYLCASSLGDSYSNQPQHFGDGTRLSIL.

This clone was counted a single time. In nucleotides, the CDR3 is TGTGCCTGGAGTGTACTAGGGAAACGGGAGACCCAGTACTTC. Translated, it gives CAWSVLGKRETQYF. The V call is TRBV30, the J call TRBJ2-5, with D possibly matching TRBD2 (5 bases). Looked up from germline, CDR1 is GTSNPN and CDR2 is SVGIG (reference sequence). This CDR3 region has 14 residues. V was cut by 0 bases and J by 5 bases, with 13 bases left in between.

The CDR3, as DNA: TGTGCCAGCAGTTCACAGGGGTGGCAGCCCCAGCATTTT. Its translation is CASSSQGWQPQHF. This sequence joins TRBV28 and TRBJ1-5; 7 bases fit TRBD1. The trim removed 4 bases at V and 7 bases at J, leaving 4 bases unmatched. Germline CDR1 is MDHEN and CDR2 is SYDVKM. This CDR3 comprises 13 residues.

The chain couples TRBV19 to TRBJ2-5, with a possible D match to TRBD2 (5 bases). The germline gives CDR1 LNHDA, CDR2 SQIVND (reference sequence). V was cut by 3 bases and J by 5 bases, with 10 bases left in between. The CDR3 sequence is 13 residues long. CDR3 sequence reads: CASSIGLRETQYF. CDR3 in DNA: TGTGCCAGTAGTATCGGACTCCGGGAGACCCAGTACTTC. The full variable domain, in which reference TRBV19 and TRBJ2-5 provide the parts outside the CDR3, is DGGITQSPKYLFRKEGQNVTLSCEQNLNHDAMYWYRQDPGQGLRLIYYSQIVNDFQKGDIAEGYSVSREKKESFPLTVTSAQKNPTAFYLCASSIGLRETQYFGPGTRLLVL.

The chain employs TRBV12-3 or TRBV12-4 and TRBJ1-4, with a tentative D call TRBD1 (5 bases). The CDR3 is 13 residues long. Trimming cost V 3 bases and J 8 bases, with 10 bases left between them. The CDR3 coding sequence is TGTGCCAGCAGTTTGGGCGGGGGAGAAAAACTGTTTTTT. Protein product: CASSLGGGEKLFF.

The chain joins TRBV5-4 to TRBJ2-7, with D possibly being TRBD1 (6 bases). Trimming left V 0 bases short and J 6 bases short, with 13 bases between. The CDR3 consists of 14 residues. Germline assignment: CDR1 SGHNT and CDR2 YYREEE (reference sequence). The CDR3 region has the DNA TGTGCCAGCAGCTTGGGGGGCCAGGGGACCGAGCAGTACTTC. This gives the protein CASSLGGQGTEQYF.

The chain is built from TRBV6-6 and TRBJ2-6; the D is unclear. Trimming left V 0 bases short and J 0 bases short, with 6 bases between. The CDR3 covers 16 residues. Germline CDR1 reads MNHNY; CDR2 reads SVGAGI (reference sequence). The CDR3 spells CASSYSTASGANVLTF. The CDR3 DNA follows: TGTGCCAGCAGTTACTCTACAGCCTCTGGGGCCAACGTCCTGACTTTC.

The chain has TRBV5-8 and TRBJ2-7; D ambiguous. The V gene's germline CDR1 is SGHTS and CDR2 YDEGEE. The V gene lost 4 bases and the J gene lost 0 bases, with 5 bases spanning the gap. This CDR3 comprises 12 residues. CDR3 DNA sequence: TGTGCCAGCAGCCTTTACTCCTACGAGCAGTACTTC. It codes for CASSLYSYEQYF.